The 32 T cell receptor beta chains below were found in one sample sequenced in a study of blood T cell repertoires in COVID-19. Here immunoSEQ multiplex PCR was the method, and the copy in TCRdb shows in-frame clones only, minus some. This table holds 310,000 or so clones, about 87% found once. The sequenced sample consisted of peripheral blood. These receptors all come from a man aged 25-40 years with COVID-19, enrolled during active disease.

The J gene is TRBJ1-3, the V gene TRBV7-8; the match to TRBD1 covers 8 bases. The J segment lost 1 base and the V segment lost 2 bases, leaving 1 base of the junction unmatched. CDR3 length equals 15 residues. The germline V gene encodes CDR1 SGHVS and CDR2 FQNEAQ. In DNA, the CDR3 is TGTGCCAGCAGCTTACAGGGGGCGTCTGGAAACACCATATATTTT. It yields the protein CASSLQGASGNTIYF.

The V and J genes are TRBV27 and TRBJ2-6; maybe TRBD1 (5 bases). There are 15 residues in the CDR3. V was cut by 5 bases and J by 4 bases, with 12 bases left in between. CDR1 and CDR2 from the germline V gene are MNHEY and SMNVEV (reference sequence). CDR3 protein: CASSQSRAGANVLTF. The CDR3 nucleotides read TGTGCCAGCAGTCAATCCAGGGCCGGGGCCAACGTCCTGACTTTC.

The chain joins TRBV4-2 to TRBJ1-2; TRBD1 agrees at 11 bases. In germline, CDR1 is LGHNA, CDR2 YNFKEQ. CDR3 length: 14 residues. J lost 7 bases, V lost 5 bases, and 6 bases had no gene match. CDR3 in amino acids: CASSIGQGAGGYTF. CDR3 nucleotides: TGTGCCAGCAGCATAGGACAGGGGGCCGGTGGCTACACCTTC.

This clone came up a few times. This chain connects TRBV6-5 to TRBJ2-3; 10 positions agree with TRBD2. Unmatched junction bases numbered 7, after V lost 8 bases and J lost 5 bases. Per the germline V gene, CDR1 is MNHEY and CDR2 is SVGAGI. This CDR3 is built from 14 residues. DNA of the CDR3: TGTGCCAGCGTTAGCGGGGGGACTGGAGATACGCAGTATTTT. This sequence encodes CASVSGGTGDTQYF.

This clone has only one observation. The V and J genes are TRBV11-3 and TRBJ1-3, with D uncertain. CDR1 is SGHNT, CDR2 YENEEA, per germline. Deletions cut 3 bases from V and 1 base from J, with 7 bases between. This CDR3 is built from 14 residues. The CDR3 bases are TGTGCCAGCAGCTTCGCAACTTCTGGAAACACCATATATTTT. This codes for CASSFATSGNTIYF.

The rearrangement uses TRBV29-1 and TRBJ1-1; tentative D call: TRBD1 (6 bases). Trimming removed 6 bases at V and 4 bases at J, with 15 bases between. The germline V gene has CDR1 SQVTM and CDR2 ANQGSEA. The CDR3 is 13 amino acids. The CDR3 is CSVGGQSFTEAFF. CDR3 sequence (DNA): TGCAGCGTCGGTGGACAGTCCTTCACTGAAGCTTTCTTT.

The chain has TRBV10-1 and TRBJ1-2; 8 bases map to TRBD1. Germline lookup yields CDR1 WNHNN and CDR2 SYGVQD (reference sequence). V lost 6 bases and J lost 3; bases outside the gene matches: 12. CDR3 length: 16 residues. The CDR3 sequence: CASRTGTGLTYYGYTF. CDR3 coding DNA: TGCGCCAGCAGAACCGGGACAGGACTAACTTACTATGGCTACACCTTC.

In this sample, this clone turned up a few times. This chain links TRBV7-3 with TRBJ2-7, with 9 bases fitting TRBD2. The germline CDR1 and CDR2 sequences are SGHTA and FQGTGA. The V segment lost 3 bases and the J segment 4 bases; nucleotides outside the gene matches: 4. The CDR3 covers 14 residues. DNA of the CDR3: TGTGCCAGCAGCTTTAGCGGGAGTGGTTACGAGCAGTACTTC. As protein: CASSFSGSGYEQYF.

The chain recombines TRBV13 with TRBJ2-5, with D uncertain. V lost 2 bases to trimming and J lost 2 bases, with 18 bases between them. CDR1 is PRHDT, CDR2 FYEKMQ, per germline (reference sequence). The CDR3 consists of 17 residues. The CDR3 reads CASSLSLLSAEQETQYF. The CDR3 region has the DNA TGTGCCAGCAGCTTATCCCTCCTTTCGGCGGAGCAAGAGACCCAGTACTTC.

CDR3 coding DNA: TGTGCCAGCAGTCGCGATCTGACTGAAGCTTTCTTT. Translation: CASSRDLTEAFF. The V and J genes are TRBV7-9 and TRBJ1-1; D is unclear. CDR1 is SEHNR, CDR2 FQNEAQ, per germline (reference sequence). V lost 6 bases and J lost 5, with 10 bases in between. CDR3 length: 12 residues.

The V gene is TRBV25-1, the J gene TRBJ1-3; unclear D gene. Germline V gene data show CDR1 as MGHDK and CDR2 as SYGVNS. CDR3 size: 13 residues. V lost 6 bases, J lost 0 bases, and 6 bases lay in between. The CDR3 loop is CASRAISGNTIYF. CDR3 nucleotides: TGTGCCAGCAGGGCCATCTCTGGAAACACCATATATTTT.

A word on this clone: The same CDR3 can be traced to other DNA sequences in this sample. The rearrangement links TRBV6-2 or TRBV6-3 to TRBJ1-2, with D unresolved. Trimming cost V 2 bases and J 1 base, with 5 bases left between them. CDR3 length: 13 amino acids. The V gene's germline CDR1 is MNHEY and CDR2 SVGEGT. CDR3 in amino acids: CASSYPGNYGYTF. In nucleotides, the CDR3 is TGTGCCAGCAGTTACCCAGGTAACTATGGCTACACCTTC.

The chain is built from TRBV5-1 and TRBJ2-7, with 8 bases aligning to TRBD1. The germline V gene has CDR1 SGHRS and CDR2 YFSETQ. Trimming cost V 1 base and J 4 bases; bases outside gene matches: 4. The CDR3 is 14 residues long. The CDR3 loop is CASSLIQGAYEQYF. DNA of the CDR3: TGCGCCAGCAGCTTGATCCAGGGGGCGTACGAGCAGTACTTC.

This sequence joins TRBV28 and TRBJ1-3; D not resolved. CDR3 length equals 15 residues. The V end lost 4 bases, the J end lost 2 bases, and 12 bases lay between the germline ends. CDR1 and CDR2 (germline): MDHEN, SYDVKM. CDR3 protein: CASSSSVAPGNTIYF. CDR3 DNA: TGTGCCAGCAGTTCGTCAGTTGCCCCTGGAAACACCATATATTTT.

This clone came up a few times. V usage is TRBV2 and J usage is TRBJ1-5, with D unclear. The CDR3 spans 13 residues. The V gene lost 6 bases and the J gene lost 0 bases, with 6 bases spanning the gap. The germline V gene encodes CDR1 SNHLY and CDR2 FYNNEI. In DNA, the CDR3 is TGTGCCAGCAGAATATATAGCAATCAGCCCCAGCATTTT. This gives the protein CASRIYSNQPQHF.

The rearrangement uses TRBV7-3 and TRBJ2-1; TRBD2 matches at 9 bases. The trim removed 6 bases at V and 9 bases at J, leaving 15 bases unmatched. The length of the CDR3 is 16 residues. The germline V gene encodes CDR1 SGHTA and CDR2 FQGTGA. CDR3 DNA sequence: TGTGCCAGCAGTCCCAGGTCAATAGCGGGAGAGGGTGAGCAGTTCTTC. Protein product: CASSPRSIAGEGEQFF.

The V and J genes are TRBV6-5 and TRBJ1-2; D is perhaps TRBD1 (5 bases). Germline CDR1 is MNHEY and CDR2 is SVGAGI. V lost 7 bases and J 4 bases, leaving 13 bases between the germline ends. This CDR3 spans 13 amino acids. The CDR3 DNA is TGTGCCAGCACCCGGGGGATCTCCTATGGCTACACCTTC. Amino acids: CASTRGISYGYTF.

This clone was seen just once. The chain combines TRBV5-1 with TRBJ1-3; TRBD1 aligns across 7 bases. The CDR3 loop spans 15 amino acids. The germline gives CDR1 SGHRS, CDR2 YFSETQ. Trimming at V came to 2 bases and at J to 2 bases, leaving 4 bases not matched to a gene. Here the CDR3 DNA reads TGCGCCAGCAGCTTCGGGACAGAGACTGGAAACACCATATATTTT. This sequence encodes CASSFGTETGNTIYF.

This chain joins TRBV5-1 and TRBJ2-5; 8 bases are a match to TRBD2. With V trimmed by 3 bases and J by 4 bases, 17 bases remained unmatched. The germline V gene has CDR1 SGHRS and CDR2 YFSETQ. The CDR3 contains 18 residues. DNA for the CDR3: TGCGCCAGCAGCTCCCACCCGGAGTTCGGGAGGGCCGGAGAGACCCAGTACTTC. It specifies CASSSHPEFGRAGETQYF.

This chain links TRBV2 with TRBJ2-7; D gene ambiguous. Between the trimmed V and J ends, which lost 4 bases and 5 bases, there was a span of 12 bases. CDR3 size: 13 residues. Germline CDR1 and CDR2: SNHLY and FYNNEI. CDR3 DNA: TGTGCCAGCAGTGGAGATACCCAGGACGAGCAGTACTTC. Its translation: CASSGDTQDEQYF.

The rearrangement uses TRBV7-9 and TRBJ1-2; 9 bases are shared with TRBD1. This CDR3 has 14 residues. With V trimmed by 5 bases and J by 7 bases, 8 bases remained unmatched. Germline lookup yields CDR1 SEHNR and CDR2 FQNEAQ (reference sequence). In DNA, the CDR3 is TGTGCCAGCAGCGGGACAGGGAGTGTAGGTGGCTACACCTTC. This sequence encodes CASSGTGSVGGYTF.

The chain is built from TRBV10-3 and TRBJ1-2; possible D gene TRBD1, 6 bases. Trimming took 0 bases from V and 4 from J, leaving 12 bases between them. CDR1 and CDR2 (germline): ENHRY, SYGVKD. CDR3 length equals 15 residues. CDR3 in amino acids: CAISESWDTVYGYTF. As DNA, the CDR3 is TGTGCCATCAGTGAGTCGTGGGACACCGTCTATGGCTACACCTTC.

The chain is built from TRBV7-2 and TRBJ2-7; TRBD1 matches at 9 bases. This CDR3 contains 14 residues. V lost 5 bases to trimming and J lost 3 bases; unmatched junction nucleotides: 5. The V gene's germline CDR1 is SGHTA and CDR2 FQGNSA. The CDR3 sequence is CASSPGTGYYEQYF. The CDR3 coding sequence is TGTGCCAGCAGCCCAGGGACAGGGTACTACGAGCAGTACTTC. The full variable domain, with the rest looked up from reference TRBV7-2 and TRBJ2-7, is GAGVSQSPSNKVTEKGKDVELRCDPISGHTALYWYRQSLGQGLEFLIYFQGNSAPDKSGLPSDRFSAERTGGSVSTLTIQRTQQEDSAVYLCASSPGTGYYEQYFGPGTRLTVT.

The chain carries TRBV7-9 and TRBJ2-5; tentative D call: TRBD2 (5 bases). From germline, CDR1 is SEHNR and CDR2 FQNEAQ (reference sequence). This CDR3 contains 14 residues. Trimming removed 1 base at V and 9 bases at J, with 15 bases between. The CDR3 reads CASSLGHGERSQYF. The CDR3 nucleotides are TGTGCCAGCAGCTTAGGACACGGGGAGAGGTCCCAGTACTTC.

J is TRBJ2-1 and V is TRBV7-2; 8 nucleotides agree with TRBD1. CDR1 is SGHTA, CDR2 FQGNSA, per germline. Germline trimming cut 7 bases from V and 6 bases from J; bases unmatched to any gene: 11. The CDR3 spans 15 residues. The CDR3 loop is CASTQGQGPFNEQFF. The DNA of the CDR3 is TGTGCCAGCACCCAAGGACAGGGTCCGTTCAATGAGCAGTTCTTC.

The chain combines TRBV6-2 or TRBV6-3 with TRBJ1-6; perhaps TRBD1 as D (6 bases). The V end was cut by 0 bases, the J end by 14 bases, with 17 bases between. The CDR3 covers 15 residues. The V gene's germline CDR1 is MNHEY and CDR2 SVGEGT. The CDR3 region has the DNA TGTGCCAGCAGTTACTCAGTACAGGGATCCTTCACCCTCCACTTT. Translating it yields CASSYSVQGSFTLHF.

The chain is built from TRBV10-1 and TRBJ1-3; 7 bases are a match to TRBD1. CDR3 length equals 18 residues. CDR1 is WNHNN, CDR2 SYGVQD, per germline (reference sequence). V was clipped by 2 bases and J by 2 bases; unmatched bases: 12. The CDR3 coding sequence is TGCGCCAGCAGTGAGGCTGGGACAGCGCATTTGGCTGGAAACACCATATATTTT. It encodes CASSEAGTAHLAGNTIYF.

The V and J genes are TRBV7-2 and TRBJ1-2; the D gene is possibly TRBD1 (6 bases). Looked up from germline, CDR1 is SGHTA and CDR2 is FQGNSA. The ends were cut back, 6 bases at V and 4 bases at J, with 9 bases in the middle. CDR3 length: 12 residues. CDR3 nucleotide sequence: TGTGCCAGCAGGGCAGGGGCCTATGGCTACACCTTC. Its translation: CASRAGAYGYTF.

The chain carries TRBV27 and TRBJ1-1; the D is unclear. CDR1 MNHEY and CDR2 SMNVEV come from the germline V gene (reference sequence). Trimming took 2 bases from V and 1 from J, leaving 11 bases between them. CDR3 length: 15 amino acids. In nucleotides, the CDR3 is TGTGCCAGCAGTTTAAGCGGCTGGACGAACACTGAAGCTTTCTTT. Its protein product is CASSLSGWTNTEAFF.

The chain combines TRBV6-5 with TRBJ1-1; 9 bases are shared with TRBD1. CDR1 and CDR2 (germline): MNHEY, SVGAGI. The CDR3 loop spans 12 amino acids. Trimming at V came to 6 bases and at J to 11 bases, leaving 7 bases not matched to a gene. CDR3 amino acids: CASSFTGGKAFF. CDR3 coding DNA: TGTGCCAGCAGCTTCACAGGGGGCAAGGCTTTCTTT.

J is TRBJ2-5 and V is TRBV2; TRBD2 agrees at 9 bases. Germline V gives CDR1 SNHLY, CDR2 FYNNEI. The CDR3 totals 15 residues. J lost 4 bases, V lost 3 bases, and 6 bases had no gene match. CDR3 in DNA: TGTGCCAGCAGTGATTTGGAAGCGGGGGGAGAGACCCAGTACTTC. Translating gives CASSDLEAGGETQYF.

This chain connects TRBV3-1 (or the pseudogene TRBV3-2) to TRBJ2-6; 9 nucleotides line up with TRBD1. This CDR3 is 19 amino acids long. Per germline, CDR1 LGHDT and CDR2 YNNKEL (reference sequence). The J segment lost 0 bases and the V segment lost 1 base, leaving 7 bases of the junction unmatched. The CDR3 region is CASSQGRTGAFSGANVLTF. The DNA of the CDR3 is TGTGCCAGCAGCCAAGGGAGGACAGGGGCGTTCTCTGGGGCCAACGTCCTGACTTTC.